This TCR beta chain appears in the sequencing data of a study of beta chain features in type 1 diabetes. The CDR3 contains 15 residues. Trimming stripped 4 bases from V and 8 bases from J, with 17 bases between. Points from the study as a whole: The analysis here could not establish whether HLA type shapes TCRB rearrangement. For Type 1 diabetes patients, all four CD4+ subsets carried TCRB CDR3s that were moderately but significantly shorter. The VDJ junctions of type 1 diabetes patients carried fewer insertions and more deletions.

This clone was seen a few times. What it binds is not known. Cell sorting via CD45RO/CCR7/CD25/CD127/CD95/CD27 was performed to obtain CD4+ naive, central memory, regulatory and stem cell-like memory cells. Sequenced material consisted of expressed TCRB transcripts (all of the isolated RNA was reverse transcribed). The average output of naive, central memory and regulatory T cell samples was around 3.5 million reads. Assay: immunoSEQ multiplex PCR; the TCRdb copy retains only in-frame clones and omits some. Of some 660,000 clones listed, roughly 13% are singletons. The V call is TRBV23-1, the J call TRBJ1-4, with D possibly matching TRBD1 (5 bases). TRBV23-1 is filed as an ORF, its function uncertain. The sequenced material came from naive CD4+ T cells from blood. The clonotype was recovered from a man between 18 and 29 years old with type 1 diabetes. CDR3 in amino acids: CASSPLRTGGEKLFF. The CDR3 DNA follows: TGCGCCAGCAGTCCACTCAGGACGGGGGGGGAAAAACTGTTTTTT.